Included here is one T cell receptor beta chain sequence, with context. Its antigen is unknown. This sample was included in a study of post-analysis software for immune sequencing data. Findings of the study overall: Relative to controls, patients with multiple sclerosis showed significantly lower normalized Chao1 diversity. Strong co-clustering by F measure was seen for same-batch samples. Patients had higher frequencies than controls of about five TRBV segments, including TRBV5-6, TRBV5-1 and TRBV20-1.

This CDR3 region has 13 residues. With V trimmed by 6 bases and J by 3 bases, 4 bases remained unmatched. Per germline, CDR1 SNHLY and CDR2 FYNNEI. Built from TCR beta cDNA, the libraries had unique molecular identifiers in them. TCRdb reprocessed the PCR reads via MiXCR and lists one record per CDR3 protein. The sample consists of some 450,000 distinct CDR3 sequences, approximately 45% of them appearing once. V usage is TRBV2 and J usage is TRBJ2-5, with TRBD1 matching over 7 bases. The clonotype comes from a girl aged 5-17 years with multiple sclerosis. Sequenced: blood. CDR3 sequence reads: CASRLDREETQYF. CDR3 DNA sequence: TGTGCCAGCAGGTTAGACAGGGAAGAGACCCAGTACTTC. Full variable domain (rest looked up from reference TRBV2 and TRBJ2-5): EPEVTQTPSHQVTQMGQEVILRCVPISNHLYFYWYRQILGQKVEFLVSFYNNEISEKSEIFDDQFSVERPDGSNFTLKIRSTKLEDSAMYFCASRLDREETQYFGPGTRLLVL.